Presented here are 19 T cell receptor beta chains from one specimen sequenced in a study of blood T cell repertoires in COVID-19. Measured with immunoSEQ multiplex PCR; TCRdb has only the in-frame clones, and not every one. Among about 200,000 clones listed, roughly 84% were seen once. The sequenced sample consisted of peripheral blood. The receptors here all came from a man aged 35 to 55 with acute or convalescent COVID-19.

The chain recombines TRBV5-5 with TRBJ1-2; no clear D. The germline V gene has CDR1 SGHKS and CDR2 YYEKEE (reference sequence). This CDR3 has 13 residues. Between the trimmed V and J ends, which lost 4 bases and 2 bases, there was a span of 9 bases. The CDR3 sequence is CASSPTENYGYTF. CDR3 DNA sequence: TGTGCCAGCAGCCCGACGGAGAACTATGGCTACACCTTC. The full variable domain, completed using reference TRBV5-5 and TRBJ1-2, is DAGVTQSPTHLIKTRGQQVTLRCSPISGHKSVSWYQQVLGQGPQFIFQYYEKEERGRGNFPDRFSARQFPNYSSELNVNALLLGDSALYLCASSPTENYGYTFGSGTRLTVV.

The J gene is TRBJ2-5, the V gene TRBV7-2; 8 nucleotides line up with TRBD2. This CDR3 spans 16 amino acids. Looked up from germline, CDR1 is SGHTA and CDR2 is FQGNSA. V lost 1 base, J lost 5 bases, and 9 bases stayed unmatched. The CDR3: CASSLGAGRAVETQYF. For the CDR3, the DNA is TGTGCCAGCAGCTTAGGGGCCGGGAGGGCCGTCGAGACCCAGTACTTC.

The chain has TRBV5-4 and TRBJ2-3, with a possible D match to TRBD2 (6 bases). Germline assignment: CDR1 SGHNT and CDR2 YYREEE (reference sequence). Trimming removed 1 base at V and 7 bases at J, with 25 bases between. This CDR3 spans 18 amino acids. The CDR3 region has the DNA TGTGCCAGCAGCTTGTCCCCCGGGGGTGCGTCAGAGGTGAATACGCAGTATTTT. Amino acid sequence: CASSLSPGGASEVNTQYF.

The rearrangement uses TRBV5-1 and TRBJ2-1; TRBD2 aligns across 11 bases. This CDR3 region has 17 residues. Germline lookup yields CDR1 SGHRS and CDR2 YFSETQ. Losses at the gene ends were 2 bases for V and 7 bases for J; bases not matched to a gene: 11. This CDR3 is CASSFGRLAGTANEQFF. Written as DNA, the CDR3 is TGCGCCAGCAGCTTCGGTAGACTAGCGGGAACGGCAAATGAGCAGTTCTTC.

The CDR3 sequence is CASSLTGEAFF. As DNA, the CDR3 is TGTGCCAGCAGCCTTACAGGGGAAGCTTTCTTT. V is TRBV2 and J is TRBJ1-1; D perhaps matches TRBD1 (6 bases). Trimming cost V 6 bases and J 8 bases, with 10 bases left between them. This CDR3 comprises 11 residues. CDR1 SNHLY and CDR2 FYNNEI come from the germline V gene.

V is TRBV7-8 and J is TRBJ2-7; TRBD1 agrees at 7 bases. V shed 5 bases and J 6 bases; nucleotides not matched to a gene: 10. The CDR3 sequence is 14 residues long. CDR1 SGHVS and CDR2 FQNEAQ come from the germline V gene. CDR3 sequence: CASSRPTGAGEQYF. The CDR3 region has the DNA TGTGCCAGCAGCCGACCCACAGGGGCCGGCGAGCAGTACTTC. Drawing the rest from reference TRBV7-8 and TRBJ2-7, the complete variable domain is GAGVSQSPRYKVAKRGQDVALRCDPISGHVSLFWYQQALGQGPEFLTYFQNEAQLDKSGLPSDRFFAERPEGSVSTLKIQRTQQEDSAVYLCASSRPTGAGEQYFGPGTRLTVT.

The chain links TRBV9 to TRBJ1-1; D might be TRBD1 (6 bases). V shed 8 bases and J shed 1 base, with 12 bases lying between them. In germline, CDR1 is SGDLS, CDR2 YYNGEE. This CDR3 is built from 13 residues. CDR3 nucleotide sequence: TGTGCCAGTAACAGGGAGAAGAACACTGAAGCTTTCTTT. Translation gives CASNREKNTEAFF.

The chain joins TRBV6-5 to TRBJ1-6; D gene uncertain. V was clipped by 5 bases and J by 8 bases, with 13 bases between them. This CDR3 has 14 residues. The germline V gene encodes CDR1 MNHEY and CDR2 SVGAGI. This chain's CDR3 is CASSPQRVDSPLHF. CDR3 bases: TGTGCCAGCAGTCCTCAGAGGGTGGATTCACCCCTCCACTTT.

The gene calls are TRBV19 and TRBJ2-1; D is possibly TRBD1 (6 bases). CDR1 LNHDA and CDR2 SQIVND come from the germline V gene (reference sequence). This CDR3 comprises 14 residues. V was clipped by 4 bases and J by 5 bases, with 12 bases between them. In DNA form, the CDR3 reads TGTGCCAGTAGTAGGTACCAGGGGAACAATGAGCAGTTCTTC. Translating gives CASSRYQGNNEQFF.

V is TRBV9 and J is TRBJ1-2; D might be TRBD1 (6 bases). Germline-derived CDR1 and CDR2 are SGDLS and YYNGEE. The CDR3 length is 13 residues. V was shortened by 4 bases and J by 6 bases, with 13 bases between the two germline ends. Here the CDR3 reads CASSPGTSHGYTF. For the CDR3, the DNA is TGTGCCAGCAGCCCCGGGACATCCCATGGCTACACCTTC.

The sample holds one count of this clone. This chain links TRBV6-5 with TRBJ1-5; D not resolved. Looked up from germline, CDR1 is MNHEY and CDR2 is SVGAGI. Between the trimmed V and J ends, which lost 6 bases and 6 bases, there was a span of 12 bases. This CDR3 comprises 13 residues. The CDR3: CASSGNIGQPQHF. CDR3 coding DNA: TGTGCCAGCAGCGGGAATATCGGTCAGCCCCAGCATTTT.

The J gene is TRBJ1-5, the V gene TRBV19, with D uncertain. The V end lost 5 bases, the J end lost 7 bases, and 12 bases lay between the germline ends. This CDR3 is 13 amino acids long. Germline CDR1 reads LNHDA; CDR2 reads SQIVND (reference sequence). CDR3 in amino acids: CASSGRIGQPQHF. For the CDR3, the DNA is TGTGCCAGTAGTGGGCGAATAGGACAGCCCCAGCATTTT.

The chain employs TRBV18 and TRBJ1-4; unclear D gene. V was trimmed by 3 bases and J by 3 bases, leaving 11 bases between them. Germline loops: CDR1 KGHSH, CDR2 LQKENI. The CDR3 consists of 15 residues. The chain's CDR3 is CASSPQAEANEKLFF. Here the CDR3 DNA reads TGTGCCAGCTCACCGCAGGCTGAAGCTAATGAAAAACTGTTTTTT.

The genes are TRBV6-2 or TRBV6-3 and TRBJ1-1; TRBD1 is a possible D gene (6 bases). From germline, CDR1 is MNHEY and CDR2 SVGEGT. V lost 4 bases, J lost 5 bases, and 17 bases lay in between. CDR3 length: 15 residues. CDR3 amino acids: CASSWEGGGRTEAFF. The CDR3, as DNA: TGTGCCAGCAGTTGGGAAGGGGGTGGACGAACTGAAGCTTTCTTT.

The gene calls are TRBV5-6 and TRBJ1-5, with D uncertain. Trimming stripped 0 bases from V and 4 bases from J, with 8 bases between. From germline, CDR1 is SGHDT and CDR2 YYEEEE. CDR3 length: 14 residues. Written as DNA, the CDR3 is TGTGCCAGCAGCTTGGGACGGGGAAATCAGCCCCAGCATTTT. Translation: CASSLGRGNQPQHF.

The chain joins TRBV4-1 to TRBJ1-5; D not resolved. The CDR3 runs 14 residues. Germline V gives CDR1 MGHRA, CDR2 YSYEKL. With 4 bases removed from V and 0 bases from J, the gap between germline ends came to 7 bases. The CDR3 DNA reads TGCGCCAGCAGCCCGACAAGTAGCAATCAGCCCCAGCATTTT. The encoded protein is CASSPTSSNQPQHF.

The chain combines TRBV2 with TRBJ1-3, with D uncertain. CDR3 length: 13 amino acids. Germline loops: CDR1 SNHLY, CDR2 FYNNEI. Trimming removed 3 bases at V and 16 bases at J, with 19 bases between. The CDR3: CASSEADRSPGYF. CDR3 nucleotides: TGTGCCAGCAGTGAGGCTGATCGAAGTCCCGGGTATTTT.

This clone has just a few counts. The chain uses TRBV18 and TRBJ1-2, with TRBD1 matching 9 bases. Germline CDR1 and CDR2: KGHSH and LQKENI. This CDR3 is 14 amino acids long. J gave up 8 bases and V 3 bases, and 7 bases lay outside the gene matches. CDR3 residues: CASSPAGTGTGYTF. The CDR3 nucleotides are TGTGCCAGCTCACCGGCCGGGACAGGGACAGGCTACACCTTC.

This clone was observed once. A junction end diverges from the germline sequence, so it may reflect a read error. The rearrangement joins TRBV5-5 to TRBJ2-7, with TRBD2 identical over 11 bases. Germline-derived CDR1 and CDR2 are SGHKS and YYEKEE (reference sequence). The CDR3 sequence is 13 residues long. CDR3 sequence: CASSSGLAGGRHF. CDR3 coding DNA: TGTGCCAGCAGTTCCGGACTAGCGGGCGGTAGACACTTC.